This T cell receptor beta chain came from a study of beta chain features in type 1 diabetes. The authors reverse transcribed all of the isolated RNA, so sequencing captured expressed TCRB transcripts. The method was immunoSEQ multiplex PCR; TCRdb's version includes in-frame clones alone and lacks a portion of them. Of 120,000 to 150,000 clones in the sample, roughly 53% were seen once. V gave up 4 bases and J gave up 2 bases, with 10 bases separating them. CDR3 length equals 14 residues. Germline V gives CDR1 SGHRS, CDR2 YFSETQ. This chain links TRBV5-1 with TRBJ2-1, with a possible D match to TRBD1 (6 bases). This clonotype was obtained from a man younger than 35 in good health. The sequenced sample was Tregs from blood. Here the CDR3 DNA reads TGCGCCAGCAGCCCAAGACAGGCCTACAATGAGCAGTTCTTC. Its translation: CASSPRQAYNEQFF.